Each of the 30 T cell receptor beta chains below was sequenced from the same sample in a study of blood T cell repertoires in COVID-19. Sequencing used immunoSEQ multiplex PCR; TCRdb keeps in-frame clones, though not all of them. The sample has under 80,000 clones, 85% to 90% seen once. Sequenced: peripheral blood. The source of these receptors is a woman older than 75 with active COVID-19.

This clone was counted a few times. CDR3 sequence reads: CASTGLSTDTQYF. DNA for the CDR3: TGTGCCAGTACAGGGCTCTCCACAGATACGCAGTATTTT. The J gene is TRBJ2-3, the V gene TRBV19, with D possibly being TRBD1 (5 bases). CDR3 length: 13 residues. V was cut by 7 bases and J by 2 bases, with 10 bases left in between. Germline CDR1 reads LNHDA; CDR2 reads SQIVND (reference sequence).

The rearrangement uses TRBV6-4 and TRBJ1-6; maybe TRBD1 (5 bases). The CDR3 has 14 amino acids. Germline CDR1 is MRHNA and CDR2 is SNTAGT. Trimming cost V 6 bases and J 3 bases, with 9 bases left between them. CDR3 residues: CASSRQFYNSPLHF. CDR3 bases: TGTGCCAGCAGCCGACAGTTCTATAATTCACCCCTCCACTTT.

The V gene is TRBV21-1, the J gene TRBJ1-6; TRBD1, as called in the table, went unchecked against the DNA. TRBV21-1 is assigned pseudogene status. The CDR3 contains 16 residues. CDR3 region: CASSPTGSSYNSPLHF. DNA for the CDR3: TGTGCCAGCAGCCCGACAGGGAGCTCCTATAATTCACCCCTCCACTTT.

The V and J genes are TRBV27 and TRBJ1-6; possible D gene TRBD1, 5 bases. CDR1 and CDR2 (germline): MNHEY, SMNVEV (reference sequence). CDR3 size: 15 residues. With 8 bases removed from V and 3 bases from J, the gap between germline ends came to 14 bases. CDR3 bases: TGTGCCAGCCGACTGGGGACTAGCTATAATTCACCCCTCCACTTT. It specifies CASRLGTSYNSPLHF.

This clone has more than one count but fewer than ten. The V and J genes are TRBV6-2 or TRBV6-3 and TRBJ1-2, with 7 bases that match TRBD1. With 5 bases clipped from V and 4 bases from J, the junction kept 4 bases outside the gene matches. The CDR3 is 13 amino acids. Germline-derived CDR1 and CDR2 are MNHEY and SVGEGT. CDR3 amino acids: CASSRTGPYGYTF. In DNA form, the CDR3 reads TGTGCCAGCAGTAGGACAGGCCCCTATGGCTACACCTTC.

Only one count was recorded for this clone. The CDR3 spells CSAPNRFSYEQYF. CDR3 sequence (DNA): TGCAGCGCCCCAAACAGGTTCTCCTACGAGCAGTACTTC. The chain links TRBV29-1 to TRBJ2-7, with a possible D match to TRBD1 (5 bases). The V end was cut by 7 bases, the J end by 0 bases, with 13 bases between. The CDR3 consists of 13 residues. Germline values: CDR1 SQVTM, CDR2 ANQGSEA.

The rearrangement uses TRBV5-1 and TRBJ2-2; tentative D call: TRBD1 (6 bases). The germline V gene has CDR1 SGHRS and CDR2 YFSETQ. CDR3 size: 15 residues. V lost 1 base and J lost 3, with 10 bases in between. The CDR3 reads CASSLLGAHTGELFF. The CDR3 DNA follows: TGCGCCAGCAGCTTGTTGGGGGCGCACACCGGGGAGCTGTTTTTT.

The chain recombines TRBV7-2 with TRBJ2-3; D is perhaps TRBD2 (5 bases). The CDR3 is 14 residues long. Trimming left V 3 bases short and J 5 bases short, with 12 bases between. Germline CDR1 SGHTA, CDR2 FQGNSA. CDR3 residues: CASSLGHAGDTQYF. CDR3 nucleotides: TGTGCCAGCAGCTTGGGCCACGCGGGAGATACGCAGTATTTT. The whole variable domain, remainder taken from reference TRBV7-2 and TRBJ2-3, is GAGVSQSPSNKVTEKGKDVELRCDPISGHTALYWYRQSLGQGLEFLIYFQGNSAPDKSGLPSDRFSAERTGGSVSTLTIQRTQQEDSAVYLCASSLGHAGDTQYFGPGTRLTVL.

The table lists this clone with a count of one. The chain employs TRBV4-2 and TRBJ2-3; no firm D call. Germline CDR1 and CDR2: LGHNA and YNFKEQ. The CDR3 extends over 13 amino acids. The ends were cut back, 4 bases at V and 3 bases at J, with 8 bases in the middle. The CDR3 DNA sequence: TGTGCCAGCAGCCGAGGAGTGACAGATACGCAGTATTTT. Its translation is CASSRGVTDTQYF.

The gene calls are TRBV4-3 and TRBJ2-1, with TRBD2 matching over 11 bases. Germline trimming cut 6 bases from V and 6 bases from J; bases unmatched to any gene: 7. The CDR3 is 15 amino acids. CDR1 is LGHNA, CDR2 YSLEER, per germline. The CDR3: CASRRSGLAGNEQFF. CDR3 nucleotides: TGCGCCAGCAGACGAAGCGGACTAGCGGGCAATGAGCAGTTCTTC.

The chain combines TRBV18 with TRBJ1-5, with D unresolved. The V gene lost 5 bases and the J gene lost 7 bases, with 12 bases spanning the gap. Germline V lookup: CDR1 KGHSH, CDR2 LQKENI. There are 13 residues in the CDR3. The CDR3 protein is CASSSMREQPQHF. CDR3 bases: TGTGCCAGCTCATCTATGAGGGAACAGCCCCAGCATTTT.

This chain connects TRBV6-5 to TRBJ2-3, with TRBD2 matching over 7 bases. The CDR3 has 15 residues. From germline, CDR1 is MNHEY and CDR2 SVGAGI. J lost 4 bases, V lost 7 bases, and 11 bases had no gene match. Here the CDR3 reads CASNSPPGGADTQYF. The DNA of the CDR3 is TGTGCCAGCAATTCTCCTCCGGGGGGAGCAGATACGCAGTATTTT.

The CDR3 DNA sequence: TGCGCCAGCAGCTTGGAAGGGGCCCCGTGGGGAGAGACCCAGTACTTC. Its translation: CASSLEGAPWGETQYF. The chain uses TRBV5-1 and TRBJ2-5; tentative D call: TRBD1 (5 bases). Germline lookup yields CDR1 SGHRS and CDR2 YFSETQ. The ends were cut back, 0 bases at V and 4 bases at J, with 16 bases in the middle. This CDR3 contains 16 residues. Full variable domain (missing parts from reference TRBV5-1 and TRBJ2-5): KAGVTQTPRYLIKTRGQQVTLSCSPISGHRSVSWYQQTPGQGLQFLFEYFSETQRNKGNFPGRFSGRQFSNSRSEMNVSTLELGDSALYLCASSLEGAPWGETQYFGPGTRLLVL.

V usage is TRBV30 and J usage is TRBJ2-2, with D possibly matching TRBD1 (6 bases). Trimming left V 4 bases short and J 5 bases short, with 20 bases between. This CDR3 is built from 16 residues. CDR1 and CDR2 from the germline V gene are GTSNPN and SVGIG (reference sequence). CDR3 loop: CAWKAGERTRTGELFF. The CDR3 bases are TGTGCCTGGAAGGCAGGGGAAAGAACTAGGACCGGGGAGCTGTTTTTT.

This clone was counted a few times. The chain carries TRBV5-5 and TRBJ1-2; no firm D call. Germline values: CDR1 SGHKS, CDR2 YYEKEE (reference sequence). The CDR3 length is 14 residues. The ends were cut back, 3 bases at V and 7 bases at J, with 16 bases in the middle. In DNA, the CDR3 is TGTGCCAGCAGCTCAACTGGGGTGCGGGCTGGCTACACCTTC. Translating gives CASSSTGVRAGYTF.

V usage is TRBV30 and J usage is TRBJ1-1; D call uncertain. CDR1 GTSNPN and CDR2 SVGIG come from the germline V gene (reference sequence). The CDR3 loop spans 13 amino acids. Between the trimmed V and J ends, which lost 3 bases and 6 bases, there was a span of 14 bases. The CDR3 DNA sequence: TGTGCCTGGAGGGATACTACTAGTTCTGAAGCTTTCTTT. As protein: CAWRDTTSSEAFF.

This rearrangement joins TRBV30 to TRBJ1-5, with unresolved D. The CDR3 is 14 residues long. Germline values: CDR1 GTSNPN, CDR2 SVGIG (reference sequence). Trimming shortened V by 1 base and J by 2 bases, and 9 bases separated the two germline ends. The CDR3 here is CAWSGLLGNQPQHF. CDR3 coding DNA: TGTGCCTGGAGTGGCCTACTGGGCAATCAGCCCCAGCATTTT.

The V gene is TRBV4-3, the J gene TRBJ2-5; TRBD2 agrees at 12 bases. The CDR3 has 15 amino acids. Germline V gene lookup returns CDR1 LGHNA and CDR2 YSLEER. With V trimmed by 4 bases and J by 7 bases, 7 bases remained unmatched. The CDR3 loop reads CASSPGLAGLGTQYF. DNA of the CDR3: TGCGCCAGCAGCCCCGGACTAGCGGGGCTGGGGACCCAGTACTTC.

The chain recombines TRBV11-2 with TRBJ2-3, with TRBD2 matching over 10 bases. CDR1 and CDR2 from the germline V gene are SGHAT and FQNNGV. The CDR3 totals 15 residues. The junction had 8 bases not matched to a gene; V was cut back by 5 bases and J by 6 bases. The CDR3 DNA sequence: TGTGCCAGCAGCCTACTAGCGGGACCCGGTGATACGCAGTATTTT. Translated: CASSLLAGPGDTQYF.

The V gene is TRBV5-1, the J gene TRBJ1-1; D perhaps matches TRBD1 (5 bases). Trimming cost V 5 bases and J 6 bases, with 14 bases left between them. The CDR3 is made up of 13 amino acids. Per germline, CDR1 SGHRS and CDR2 YFSETQ. The CDR3 DNA reads TGCGCCAGCAGATCCGCGACAGTATCTGAAGCTTTCTTT. Amino acids: CASRSATVSEAFF.

Comments on this clone: At one boundary the junction diverges from the germline segment, which might be a read error. CDR3 protein: CASSVAAGQGMLF. DNA for the CDR3: TGTGCCAGCAGCGTAGCGGCGGGACAGGGGATGCTTTTT. The chain uses TRBV9 and TRBJ1-4; the match to TRBD1 covers 10 bases. This CDR3 region has 13 residues. In germline, CDR1 is SGDLS, CDR2 YYNGEE.

CDR3 nucleotides: TGTGCCAGCAGTGAAGTTGGGGGGGGCACAGATACGCAGTATTTT. It yields the protein CASSEVGGGTDTQYF. The J gene is TRBJ2-3, the V gene TRBV6-1; 7 bases fit TRBD2. The CDR3 extends over 15 amino acids. CDR1 and CDR2 from the germline V gene are MNHNS and SASEGT. The V and J ends lost 1 base and 1 base, in that order; junction bases with no gene match: 2.

The V and J genes are TRBV28 and TRBJ1-5; weak D call: TRBD1 (6 bases). V was pared by 4 bases and J by 0 bases, with 13 bases between. This CDR3 is 16 amino acids long. Per germline, CDR1 MDHEN and CDR2 SYDVKM. CDR3: CASSYLQGYSNQPQHF. CDR3 coding DNA: TGTGCCAGCAGTTACCTACAGGGCTATAGCAATCAGCCCCAGCATTTT. The variable domain in full, with the rest retrieved from reference TRBV28 and TRBJ1-5, is DVKVTQSSRYLVKRTGEKVFLECVQDMDHENMFWYRQDPGLGLRLIYFSYDVKMKEKGDIPEGYSVSREKKERFSLILESASTNQTSMYLCASSYLQGYSNQPQHFGDGTRLSIL.

The chain uses TRBV20-1 and TRBJ2-7; 7 nucleotides align to TRBD1. V dropped 3 bases and J dropped 2; count of bases not matched to a gene: 10. The CDR3 is 15 residues long. Germline V CDR1 and CDR2: DFQATT, SNEGSKA (reference sequence). CDR3 bases: TGCAGTGCTAGTATAACCCGACAGGGACCCTACGAGCAGTACTTC. It is translated as CSASITRQGPYEQYF.

The V call is TRBV4-2, the J call TRBJ2-3; D remains ambiguous. This CDR3 is built from 15 residues. Germline-derived CDR1 and CDR2 are LGHNA and YNFKEQ. V was cut by 1 base and J by 2 bases, with 10 bases left in between. The CDR3 reads CASSQVSENTDTQYF. CDR3 in DNA: TGTGCCAGCAGCCAAGTGAGTGAGAACACAGATACGCAGTATTTT.

The chain links TRBV2 to TRBJ2-3; D possibly corresponds to TRBD2 (6 bases). In germline, CDR1 is SNHLY, CDR2 FYNNEI. Trimming removed 7 bases from V and 2 bases from J, with 7 bases in between. The CDR3 contains 12 residues. The CDR3, as DNA: TGTGCCAGCACGGGGGTCACAGATACGCAGTATTTT. Its protein is CASTGVTDTQYF.

The chain has TRBV7-3 and TRBJ2-1; D unresolved. This CDR3 spans 15 amino acids. Germline V CDR1 and CDR2: SGHTA, FQGTGA. Between the trimmed V and J ends, which lost 5 bases and 2 bases, there was a span of 13 bases. The CDR3 DNA follows: TGTGCCAGCAGCGCCCAACCAGGTACCTACAATGAGCAGTTCTTC. Amino acids: CASSAQPGTYNEQFF. Full variable domain (outside the CDR3, taken from reference TRBV7-3 and TRBJ2-1): GAGVSQTPSNKVTEKGKYVELRCDPISGHTALYWYRQSLGQGPEFLIYFQGTGAADDSGLPNDRFFAVRPEGSVSTLKIQRTERGDSAVYLCASSAQPGTYNEQFFGPGTRLTVL.

The genes are TRBV13 and TRBJ1-5, with 7 bases lining up with TRBD1. The V and J ends lost 0 bases and 2 bases, in that order; junction bases with no gene match: 7. Germline CDR1 PRHDT, CDR2 FYEKMQ (reference sequence). The CDR3 consists of 17 residues. CDR3 sequence reads: CASSLGTGKIGNQPQHF. The CDR3 coding sequence is TGTGCCAGCAGCTTAGGGACAGGGAAAATAGGCAATCAGCCCCAGCATTTT. Based on the CDR3 plus reference TRBV13 and TRBJ1-5, the full variable domain is AAGVIQSPRHLIKEKRETATLKCYPIPRHDTVYWYQQGPGQDPQFLISFYEKMQSDKGSIPDRFSAQQFSDYHSELNMSSLELGDSALYFCASSLGTGKIGNQPQHFGDGTRLSIL.

The rearrangement joins TRBV7-6 to TRBJ2-7; 9 bases line up with TRBD2. This CDR3 has 18 amino acids. Germline assignment: CDR1 SGHVS and CDR2 FNYEAQ. The trim removed 0 bases at V and 0 bases at J, leaving 9 bases unmatched. The CDR3 sequence is CASSLARGLALSSYEQYF. Here the CDR3 DNA reads TGTGCCAGCAGCTTAGCCAGGGGACTAGCCTTGAGCTCCTACGAGCAGTACTTC.

The chain couples TRBV6-5 to TRBJ2-5; a possible D gene is TRBD1 (5 bases). This CDR3 has 14 amino acids. Germline V gene sequence: CDR1 MNHEY, CDR2 SVGAGI. Between the trimmed V and J ends, which lost 1 base and 5 bases, there was a span of 11 bases. The DNA for the CDR3 is TGTGCCAGCAGTTACTACCAGGGTAGGGAGACCCAGTACTTC. This sequence encodes CASSYYQGRETQYF.